A selection of T cell receptor beta chains follows, all from one sample in a study of T-cell memory formation after mild COVID-19. MiXCR, run by TCRdb on the 5' RACE reads, gives a single entry per CDR3 protein. Of approximately 65,000 distinct CDR3 sequences in the sample, about 10% were seen once. Material for sequencing was PBMCs or a T cell subset sorted from them (not recorded which). These receptors were obtained from a man between 18 and 35 years old who had mild COVID-19 (a few samples of this study predate the infection). Cell type and time point are not known. CDR3s include the opening cysteine and the closing phenylalanine or tryptophan. Each record gives: clone size, D gene, V gene, J gene, CDR3 DNA, CDR3 protein. The D gene is left open where the match is weak. A clone size is listed for some rows: how often the clone was seen (once, few, many), or a class if it is expanded.

many	-	TRBV7-2	TRBJ2-5	TGTGCCAGCAGCTTTTTTGGGACCCAGTACTTC	CASSFFGTQYF
many	TRBD1	TRBV7-8	TRBJ2-5	TGTGCCAGCAGCCTCCAACAGGGGGAGACCCAGTACTTC	CASSLQQGETQYF
-	TRBD1	TRBV7-2	TRBJ1-2	TGTGCCAGCAGCTTGGCGGGACAGGGCTATGGCTACACCTTC	CASSLAGQGYGYTF
few	-	TRBV5-1	TRBJ2-5	TGCGCCAGCAGCCCTATCCCCGGGACCTTCAGGGCCCAGTACTTC	CASSPIPGTFRAQYF
many	TRBD2	TRBV3-1	TRBJ2-5	TGTGCTTCGACCGGCCTAGCGGGGAGGGAGACCCAGTACTTC	CASTGLAGRETQYF
many	-	TRBV20-1	TRBJ2-1	TGCAGTGCTAGAGACCTAAGCGGGCGGCTAGCCTACAATGAGCAGTTCTTC	CSARDLSGRLAYNEQFF
many	-	TRBV7-2	TRBJ2-7	TGTGCCAGCAGCTTATTCCGACGGGGCGAGCAGTACTTC	CASSLFRRGEQYF
-	TRBD1	TRBV4-2	TRBJ1-1	TGTGCCAGCAGCCAAGATTGGATAAGGACAGGAATGAACACTGAAGCTTTCTTT	CASSQDWIRTGMNTEAFF
-	TRBD1	TRBV4-1	TRBJ1-2	TGCGCCAGCAGCCAAGCGGGACAGGGAATCTATGGCTACACCTTC	CASSQAGQGIYGYTF
few	-	TRBV5-1	TRBJ2-1	TGCGCCAGCAGCGGTTACCCAGGGACCTACAATGAGCAGTTCTTC	CASSGYPGTYNEQFF